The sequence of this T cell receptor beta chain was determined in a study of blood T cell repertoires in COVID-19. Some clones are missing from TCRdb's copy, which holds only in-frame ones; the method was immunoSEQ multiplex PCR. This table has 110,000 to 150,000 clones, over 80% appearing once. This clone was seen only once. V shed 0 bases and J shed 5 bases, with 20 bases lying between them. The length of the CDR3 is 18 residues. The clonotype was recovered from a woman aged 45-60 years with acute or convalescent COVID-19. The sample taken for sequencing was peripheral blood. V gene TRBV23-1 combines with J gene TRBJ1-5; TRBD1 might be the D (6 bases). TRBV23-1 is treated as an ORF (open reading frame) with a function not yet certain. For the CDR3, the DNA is TGCGCCAGCAGTCAATCTACCTGCTTTGGGGGCAGATATCAGCCCCAGCATTTT. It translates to CASSQSTCFGGRYQPQHF.